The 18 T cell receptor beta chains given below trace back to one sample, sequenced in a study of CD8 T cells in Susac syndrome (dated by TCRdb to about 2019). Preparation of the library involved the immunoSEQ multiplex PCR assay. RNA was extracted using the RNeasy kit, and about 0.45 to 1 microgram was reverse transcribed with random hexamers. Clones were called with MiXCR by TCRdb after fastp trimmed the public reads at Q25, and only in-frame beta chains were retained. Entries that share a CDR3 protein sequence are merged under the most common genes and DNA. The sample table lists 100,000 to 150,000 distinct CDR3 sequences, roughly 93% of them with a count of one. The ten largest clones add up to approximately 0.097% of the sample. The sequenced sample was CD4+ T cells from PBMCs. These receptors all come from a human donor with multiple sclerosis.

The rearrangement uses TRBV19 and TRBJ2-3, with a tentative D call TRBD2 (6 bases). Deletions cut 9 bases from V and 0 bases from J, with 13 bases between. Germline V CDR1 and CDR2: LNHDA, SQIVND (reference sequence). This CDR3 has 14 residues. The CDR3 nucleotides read TGTGCCAGCCAGACCGGGGGAAGCACAGATACGCAGTATTTT. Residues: CASQTGGSTDTQYF. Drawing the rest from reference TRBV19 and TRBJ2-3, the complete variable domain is DGGITQSPKYLFRKEGQNVTLSCEQNLNHDAMYWYRQDPGQGLRLIYYSQIVNDFQKGDIAEGYSVSREKKESFPLTVTSAQKNPTAFYLCASQTGGSTDTQYFGPGTRLTVL.

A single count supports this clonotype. CDR3 DNA: TGTGCCAGCAGTGAATCTTACTGGCGGGGCTACACCTTC. Amino acid sequence: CASSESYWRGYTF. This rearrangement joins TRBV25-1 to TRBJ1-2; no reliable D call. This CDR3 region has 13 residues. V was trimmed by 1 base and J by 8 bases, leaving 11 bases between them. Germline assignment: CDR1 MGHDK and CDR2 SYGVNS.

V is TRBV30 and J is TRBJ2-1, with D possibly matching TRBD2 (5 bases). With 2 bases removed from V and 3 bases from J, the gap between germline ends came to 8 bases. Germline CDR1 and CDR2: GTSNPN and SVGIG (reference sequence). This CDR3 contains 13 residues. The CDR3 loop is CAWSPSYYNEQFF. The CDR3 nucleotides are TGTGCCTGGAGTCCTAGCTACTACAATGAGCAGTTCTTC. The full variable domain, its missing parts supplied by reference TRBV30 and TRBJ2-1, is SQTIHQWPATLVQPVGSPLSLECTVEGTSNPNLYWYRQAAGRGLQLLFYSVGIGQISSEVPQNLSASRPQDRQFILSSKKLLLSDSGFYLCAWSPSYYNEQFFGPGTRLTVL.

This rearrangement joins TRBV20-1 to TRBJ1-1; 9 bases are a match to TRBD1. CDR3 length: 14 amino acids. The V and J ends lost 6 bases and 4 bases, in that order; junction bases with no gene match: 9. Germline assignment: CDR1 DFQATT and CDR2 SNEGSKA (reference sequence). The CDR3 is CSAKPPTGGTEAFF. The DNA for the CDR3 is TGCAGTGCCAAACCACCGACAGGGGGCACTGAAGCTTTCTTT.

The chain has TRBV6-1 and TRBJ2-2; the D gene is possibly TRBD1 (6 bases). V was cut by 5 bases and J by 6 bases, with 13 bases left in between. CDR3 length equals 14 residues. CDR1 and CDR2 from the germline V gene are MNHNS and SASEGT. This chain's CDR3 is CASSTQGGSGELFF. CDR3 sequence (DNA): TGTGCCAGCAGTACCCAAGGGGGATCCGGGGAGCTGTTTTTT.

For the CDR3, the DNA is TGCAGCGTTGAAGTTGAGGGGAGACAGATTAGGGACTATGGCTACACCTTC. Translation: CSVEVEGRQIRDYGYTF. The chain employs TRBV29-1 and TRBJ1-2; D possibly corresponds to TRBD1 (5 bases). The germline CDR1 and CDR2 sequences are SQVTM and ANQGSEA. The length of the CDR3 is 17 residues. Between the trimmed V and J ends, which lost 1 base and 3 bases, there was a span of 21 bases.

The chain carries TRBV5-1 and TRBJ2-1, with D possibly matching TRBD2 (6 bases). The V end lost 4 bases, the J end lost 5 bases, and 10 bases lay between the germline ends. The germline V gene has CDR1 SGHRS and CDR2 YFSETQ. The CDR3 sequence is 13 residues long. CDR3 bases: TGCGCCAGCAGCGCGGGGCGAGACAATGAGCAGTTCTTC. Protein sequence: CASSAGRDNEQFF.

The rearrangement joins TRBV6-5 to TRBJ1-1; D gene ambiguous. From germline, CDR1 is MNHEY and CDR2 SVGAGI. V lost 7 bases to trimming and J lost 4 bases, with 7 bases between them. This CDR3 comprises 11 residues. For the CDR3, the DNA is TGTGCCAGCACCGGGGTCACTGAAGCTTTCTTT. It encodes CASTGVTEAFF.

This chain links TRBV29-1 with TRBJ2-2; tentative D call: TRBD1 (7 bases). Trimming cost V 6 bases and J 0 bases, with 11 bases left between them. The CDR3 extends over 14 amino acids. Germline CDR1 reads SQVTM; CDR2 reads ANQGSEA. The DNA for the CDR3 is TGCAGCGTGGAGGGACAGACGAACACCGGGGAGCTGTTTTTT. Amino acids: CSVEGQTNTGELFF.

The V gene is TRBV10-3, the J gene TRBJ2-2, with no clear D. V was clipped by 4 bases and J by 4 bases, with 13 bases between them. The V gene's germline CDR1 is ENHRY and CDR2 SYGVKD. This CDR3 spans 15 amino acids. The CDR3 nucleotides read TGTGCCATCAGTGGCGCGTGGCGACCCACCGGGGAGCTGTTTTTT. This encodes CAISGAWRPTGELFF.

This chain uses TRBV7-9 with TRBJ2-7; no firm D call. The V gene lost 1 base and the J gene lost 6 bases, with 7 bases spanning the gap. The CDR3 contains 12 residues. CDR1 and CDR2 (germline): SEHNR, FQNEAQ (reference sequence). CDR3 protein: CASSLGDREQYF. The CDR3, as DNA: TGTGCCAGCAGCTTAGGAGACCGCGAGCAGTACTTC. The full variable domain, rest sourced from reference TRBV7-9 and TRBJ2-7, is DTGVSQNPRHKITKRGQNVTFRCDPISEHNRLYWYRQTLGQGPEFLTYFQNEAQLEKSRLLSDRFSAERPKGSFSTLEIQRTEQGDSAMYLCASSLGDREQYFGPGTRLTVT.

The CDR3 region has the DNA TGTGCCAGCAGCCCGTTCCACCTGACTAGCGGGGATTCCTACGAGCAGTACTTC. As protein: CASSPFHLTSGDSYEQYF. The chain uses TRBV12-3 or TRBV12-4 and TRBJ2-7; TRBD2 matches 11 bases. The CDR3 has 18 residues. V gave up 6 bases and J gave up 1 base; unmatched junction bases: 14.

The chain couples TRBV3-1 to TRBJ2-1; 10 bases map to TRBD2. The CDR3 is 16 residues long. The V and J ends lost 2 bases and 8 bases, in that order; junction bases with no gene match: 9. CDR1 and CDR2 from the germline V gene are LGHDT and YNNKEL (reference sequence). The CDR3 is CASSQFKSGGADEQFF. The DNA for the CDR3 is TGTGCCAGCAGCCAATTCAAGAGCGGGGGGGCCGATGAGCAGTTCTTC.

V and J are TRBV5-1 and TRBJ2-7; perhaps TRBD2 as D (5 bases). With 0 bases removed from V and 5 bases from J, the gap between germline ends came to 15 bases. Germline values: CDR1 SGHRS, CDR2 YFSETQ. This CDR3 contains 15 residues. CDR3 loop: CASSLVGGSPNEQYF. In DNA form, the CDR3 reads TGCGCCAGCAGCTTGGTCGGAGGATCCCCCAACGAGCAGTACTTC.

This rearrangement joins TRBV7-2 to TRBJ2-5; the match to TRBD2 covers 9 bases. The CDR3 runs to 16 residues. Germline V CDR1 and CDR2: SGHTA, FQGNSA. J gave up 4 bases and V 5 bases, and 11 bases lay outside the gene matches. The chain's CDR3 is CASSRQILAGVETQYF. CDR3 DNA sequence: TGTGCCAGCAGCCGACAAATTTTAGCGGGGGTAGAGACCCAGTACTTC.

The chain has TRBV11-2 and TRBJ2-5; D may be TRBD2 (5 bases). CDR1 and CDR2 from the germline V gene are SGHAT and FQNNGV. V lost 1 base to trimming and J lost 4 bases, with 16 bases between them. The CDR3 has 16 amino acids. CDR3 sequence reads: CASSLGWTELGETQYF. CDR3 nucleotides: TGTGCCAGCAGCTTAGGGTGGACTGAACTAGGAGAGACCCAGTACTTC.

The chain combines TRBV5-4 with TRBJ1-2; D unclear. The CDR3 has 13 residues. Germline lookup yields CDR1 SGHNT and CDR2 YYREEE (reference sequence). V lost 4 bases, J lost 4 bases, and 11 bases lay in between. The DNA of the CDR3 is TGTGCCAGCAGCCGAGAGTCAGTCTATGGCTACACCTTC. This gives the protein CASSRESVYGYTF.

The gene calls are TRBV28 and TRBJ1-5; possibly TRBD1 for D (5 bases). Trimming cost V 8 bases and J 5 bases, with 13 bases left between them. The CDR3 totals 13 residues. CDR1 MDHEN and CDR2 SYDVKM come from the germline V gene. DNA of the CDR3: TGTGCCAGCTCGCAGGGATATGATCAGCCCCAGCATTTT. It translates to CASSQGYDQPQHF. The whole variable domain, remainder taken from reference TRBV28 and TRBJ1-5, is DVKVTQSSRYLVKRTGEKVFLECVQDMDHENMFWYRQDPGLGLRLIYFSYDVKMKEKGDIPEGYSVSREKKERFSLILESASTNQTSMYLCASSQGYDQPQHFGDGTRLSIL.